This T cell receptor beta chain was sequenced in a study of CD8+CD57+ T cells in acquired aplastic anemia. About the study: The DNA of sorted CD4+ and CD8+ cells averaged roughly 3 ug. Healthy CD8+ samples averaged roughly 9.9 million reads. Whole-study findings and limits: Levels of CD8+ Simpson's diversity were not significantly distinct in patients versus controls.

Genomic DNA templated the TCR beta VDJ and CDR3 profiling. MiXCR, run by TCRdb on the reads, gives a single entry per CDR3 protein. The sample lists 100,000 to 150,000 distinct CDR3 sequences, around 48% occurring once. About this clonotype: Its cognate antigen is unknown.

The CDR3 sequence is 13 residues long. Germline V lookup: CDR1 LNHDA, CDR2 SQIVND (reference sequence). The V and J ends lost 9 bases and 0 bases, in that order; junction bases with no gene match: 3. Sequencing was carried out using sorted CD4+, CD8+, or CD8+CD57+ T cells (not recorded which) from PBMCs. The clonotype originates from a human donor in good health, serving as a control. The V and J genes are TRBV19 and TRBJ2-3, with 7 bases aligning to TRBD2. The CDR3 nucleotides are TGTGCCAGCACTAGCGTGAGCACAGATACGCAGTATTTT. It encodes CASTSVSTDTQYF.